Sequencing of this T cell receptor (beta chain) was carried out in a study of OX40 agonist ivuxolimab in advanced cancers. The V and J ends lost 3 bases and 6 bases respectively, with 12 bases between them. CDR3 length equals 13 residues. Germline CDR1 reads SGHNT; CDR2 reads YENEEA. The assay was immunoSEQ multiplex PCR, and TCRdb's table has in-frame clones only and misses some. The sample lists some 60,000 clones; roughly 80% were seen once. Overall study findings and caveats: By week 6 at 0.1 to 3.0 mg/kg, blood CD4+ and CD8+ T cells had expanded clonally.

About this clone: The antigen remains unidentified.

This chain connects TRBV11-3 to TRBJ2-7; D possibly matches TRBD1 or TRBD2 (6 bases each). The receptor was derived from an adult with an advanced solid tumor such as melanoma, head and neck, liver or kidney cancer. This sample comprised CD4+ or CD8+ T cells sorted from blood, obtained in a trial of the OX40 agonist ivuxolimab. CDR3 DNA sequence: TGTGCCAGCAGCTTCTCCAGGGGAGGCGAGCAGTACTTC. It encodes CASSFSRGGEQYF.